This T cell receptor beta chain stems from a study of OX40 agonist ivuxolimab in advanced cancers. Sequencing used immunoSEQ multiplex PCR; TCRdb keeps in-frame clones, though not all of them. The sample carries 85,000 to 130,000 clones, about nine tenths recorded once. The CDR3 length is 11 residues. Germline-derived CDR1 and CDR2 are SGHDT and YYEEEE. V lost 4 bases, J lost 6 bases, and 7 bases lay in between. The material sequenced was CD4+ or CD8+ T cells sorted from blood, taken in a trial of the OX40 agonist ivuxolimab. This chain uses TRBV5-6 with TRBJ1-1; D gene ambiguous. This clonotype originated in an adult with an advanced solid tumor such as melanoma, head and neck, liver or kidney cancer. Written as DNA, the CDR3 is TGTGCCAGCAGCCAACAGTCTGAAGCTTTCTTT. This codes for CASSQQSEAFF.